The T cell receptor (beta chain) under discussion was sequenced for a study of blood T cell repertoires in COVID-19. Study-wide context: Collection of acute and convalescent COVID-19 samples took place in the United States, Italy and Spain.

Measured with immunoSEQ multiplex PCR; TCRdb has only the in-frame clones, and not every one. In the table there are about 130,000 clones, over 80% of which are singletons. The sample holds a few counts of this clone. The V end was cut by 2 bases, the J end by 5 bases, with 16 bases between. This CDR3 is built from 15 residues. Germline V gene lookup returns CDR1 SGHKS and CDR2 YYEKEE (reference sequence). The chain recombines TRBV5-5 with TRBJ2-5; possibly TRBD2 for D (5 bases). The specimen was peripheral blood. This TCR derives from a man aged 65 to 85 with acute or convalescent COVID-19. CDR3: CASSFRAGVEETQYF. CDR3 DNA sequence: TGTGCCAGCAGCTTTAGGGCGGGCGTCGAGGAGACCCAGTACTTC.